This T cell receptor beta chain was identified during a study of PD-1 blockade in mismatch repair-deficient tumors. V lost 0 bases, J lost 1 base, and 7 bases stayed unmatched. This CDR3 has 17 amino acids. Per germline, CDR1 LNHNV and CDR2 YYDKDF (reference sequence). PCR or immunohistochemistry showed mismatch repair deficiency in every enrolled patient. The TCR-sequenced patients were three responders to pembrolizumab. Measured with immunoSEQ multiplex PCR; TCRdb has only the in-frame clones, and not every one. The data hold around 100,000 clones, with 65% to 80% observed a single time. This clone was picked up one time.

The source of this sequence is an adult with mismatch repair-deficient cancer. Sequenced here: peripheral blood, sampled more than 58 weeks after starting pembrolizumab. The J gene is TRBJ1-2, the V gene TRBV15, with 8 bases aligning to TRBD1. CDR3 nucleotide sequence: TGTGCCACCAGCAGAGATCGTATAGGACAGGGTAACTATGGCTACACCTTC. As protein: CATSRDRIGQGNYGYTF.